This passage covers 5 T cell receptor beta chains from one sample sequenced in a study of OX40 agonist ivuxolimab in advanced cancers. Clones were sequenced by immunoSEQ multiplex PCR, and TCRdb holds only the in-frame ones, with some missing. The sample records tens of thousands of clones, around 86% being singletons. The sample was CD4+ or CD8+ T cells sorted from blood, taken in a trial of the OX40 agonist ivuxolimab. The receptors shown here come from an adult with an advanced solid tumor such as melanoma, head and neck, liver or kidney cancer.

The chain employs TRBV4-3 and TRBJ2-5, with 9 bases identical to TRBD1. Trimming removed 2 bases from V and 4 bases from J; junction bases left unmatched: 8. Germline CDR1 and CDR2: LGHNA and YSLEER. This CDR3 has 16 amino acids. The CDR3 loop is CASSQFVQGAGETQYF. CDR3 bases: TGCGCCAGCAGCCAATTCGTACAGGGGGCGGGAGAGACCCAGTACTTC.

The chain is built from TRBV7-9 and TRBJ2-2, with TRBD1 identical over 11 bases. The J segment lost 0 bases and the V segment lost 5 bases, leaving 2 bases of the junction unmatched. CDR3 size: 16 residues. The germline CDR1 and CDR2 sequences are SEHNR and FQNEAQ (reference sequence). The CDR3 DNA reads TGTGCCAGCAGCACGGGACAGGGGGCGAACACCGGGGAGCTGTTTTTT. Translation: CASSTGQGANTGELFF. Looking up the rest from reference TRBV7-9 and TRBJ2-2 gives the full variable domain: DTGVSQNPRHKITKRGQNVTFRCDPISEHNRLYWYRQTLGQGPEFLTYFQNEAQLEKSRLLSDRFSAERPKGSFSTLEIQRTEQGDSAMYLCASSTGQGANTGELFFGEGSRLTVL.

A remark on this clone: This sample includes further DNA sequences coding for the same CDR3. The chain employs TRBV7-2 and TRBJ2-7, with unresolved D. The V end was cut by 1 base, the J end by 3 bases, with 7 bases between. Germline values: CDR1 SGHTA, CDR2 FQGNSA. The CDR3 extends over 13 amino acids. Written as DNA, the CDR3 is TGTGCCAGCAGCTTAGGGAACCTCTACGAGCAGTACTTC. This translates into CASSLGNLYEQYF.

This clone was seen a single time. The rearrangement joins TRBV19 to TRBJ1-2; TRBD1 agrees at 9 bases. There are 15 residues in the CDR3. The J segment lost 7 bases and the V segment lost 5 bases, leaving 11 bases of the junction unmatched. Looked up from germline, CDR1 is LNHDA and CDR2 is SQIVND (reference sequence). The CDR3 is CASSPRDREWIGYTF. The CDR3 DNA reads as TGTGCCAGTAGTCCGAGGGACAGGGAGTGGATTGGCTACACCTTC.

This clone was counted a few times. The J gene is TRBJ2-1, the V gene TRBV6-6, with TRBD2 identical over 9 bases. The CDR3 contains 12 residues. J gave up 13 bases and V 6 bases, and 7 bases lay outside the gene matches. Germline loops: CDR1 MNHNY, CDR2 SVGAGI (reference sequence). The CDR3 coding sequence is TGTGCCAGCAGCTTAGCGGGAGATGGACAGTTCTTC. The encoded protein is CASSLAGDGQFF.